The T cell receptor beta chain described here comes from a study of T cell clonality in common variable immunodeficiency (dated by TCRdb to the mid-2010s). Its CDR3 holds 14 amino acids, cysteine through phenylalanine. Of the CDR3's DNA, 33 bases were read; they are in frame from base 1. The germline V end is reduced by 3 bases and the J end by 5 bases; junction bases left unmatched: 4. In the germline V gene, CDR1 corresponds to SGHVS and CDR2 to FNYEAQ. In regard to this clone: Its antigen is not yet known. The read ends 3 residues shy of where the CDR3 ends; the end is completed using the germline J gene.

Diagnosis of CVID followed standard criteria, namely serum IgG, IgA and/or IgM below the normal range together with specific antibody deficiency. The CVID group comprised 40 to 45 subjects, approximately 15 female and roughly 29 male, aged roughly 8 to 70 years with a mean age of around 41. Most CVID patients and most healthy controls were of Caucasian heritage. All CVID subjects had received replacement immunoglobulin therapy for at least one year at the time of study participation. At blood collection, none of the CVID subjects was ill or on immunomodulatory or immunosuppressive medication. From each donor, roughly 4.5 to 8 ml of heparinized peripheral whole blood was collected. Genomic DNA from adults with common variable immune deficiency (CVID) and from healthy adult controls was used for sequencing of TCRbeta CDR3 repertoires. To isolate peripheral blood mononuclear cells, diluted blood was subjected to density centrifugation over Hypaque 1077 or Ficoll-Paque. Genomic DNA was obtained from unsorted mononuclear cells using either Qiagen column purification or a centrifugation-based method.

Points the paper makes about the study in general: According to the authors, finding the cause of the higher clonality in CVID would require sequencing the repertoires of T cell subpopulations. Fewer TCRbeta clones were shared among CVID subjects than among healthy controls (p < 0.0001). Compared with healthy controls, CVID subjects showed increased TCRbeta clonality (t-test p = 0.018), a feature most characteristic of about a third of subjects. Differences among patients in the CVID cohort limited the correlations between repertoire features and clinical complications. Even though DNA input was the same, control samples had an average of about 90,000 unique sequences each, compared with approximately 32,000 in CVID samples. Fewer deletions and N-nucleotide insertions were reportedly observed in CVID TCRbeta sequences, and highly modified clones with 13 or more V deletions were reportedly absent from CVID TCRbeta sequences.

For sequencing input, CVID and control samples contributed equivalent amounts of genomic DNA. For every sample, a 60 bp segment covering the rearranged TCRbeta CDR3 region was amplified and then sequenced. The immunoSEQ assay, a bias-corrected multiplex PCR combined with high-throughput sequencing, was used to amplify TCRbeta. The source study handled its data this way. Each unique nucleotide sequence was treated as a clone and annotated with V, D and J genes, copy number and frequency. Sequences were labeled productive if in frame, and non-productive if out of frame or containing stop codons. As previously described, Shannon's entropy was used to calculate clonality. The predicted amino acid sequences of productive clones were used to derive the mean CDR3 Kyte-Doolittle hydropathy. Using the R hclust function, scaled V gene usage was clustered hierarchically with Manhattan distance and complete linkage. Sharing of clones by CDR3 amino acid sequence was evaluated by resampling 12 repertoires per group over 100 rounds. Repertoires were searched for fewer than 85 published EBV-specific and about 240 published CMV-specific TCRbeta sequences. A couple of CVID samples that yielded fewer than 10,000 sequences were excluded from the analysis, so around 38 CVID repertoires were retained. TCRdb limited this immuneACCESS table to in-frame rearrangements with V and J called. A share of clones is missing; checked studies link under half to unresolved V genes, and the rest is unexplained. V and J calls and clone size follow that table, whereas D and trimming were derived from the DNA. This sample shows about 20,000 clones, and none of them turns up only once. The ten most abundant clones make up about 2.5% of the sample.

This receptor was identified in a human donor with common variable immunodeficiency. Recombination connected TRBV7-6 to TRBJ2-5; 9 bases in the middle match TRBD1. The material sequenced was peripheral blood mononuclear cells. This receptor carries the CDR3 CASSLGTGYETQYF. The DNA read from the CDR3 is TGTGCCAGCAGCTTGGGGACAGGGTACGAGACC.